Below, 32 T cell receptor beta chains from the same sample are listed, as sequenced in a study of cytomegalovirus exposure and HLA in healthy donors. Repertoires were generated with immunoSEQ multiplex PCR, while TCRdb's copy carries only in-frame clones and drops some. The sample consists of tens of thousands of clones, approximately 96% of them appearing once. Sequencing used PBMCs. These receptors all come from a man between 18 and 35 years old in good health and CMV-seronegative.

The chain combines TRBV5-4 with TRBJ2-6; D is perhaps TRBD1 (6 bases). Deletions cut 4 bases from V and 2 bases from J, with 10 bases between. The V gene's germline CDR1 is SGHNT and CDR2 YYREEE (reference sequence). The CDR3 consists of 15 residues. In DNA form, the CDR3 reads TGTGCCAGCAGCCAGACAGGAGCTGGGGCCAACGTCCTGACTTTC. This codes for CASSQTGAGANVLTF.

The V and J genes are TRBV14 and TRBJ2-7; D is uncertain. The CDR3 has 13 amino acids. Trimming stripped 0 bases from V and 1 base from J, with 4 bases between. Germline V lookup: CDR1 SGHDN, CDR2 FVKESK. The CDR3 reads CASSQEQSYEQYF. CDR3 coding DNA: TGTGCCAGCAGCCAAGAACAGTCCTACGAGCAGTACTTC.

The chain is built from TRBV2 and TRBJ1-6; TRBD1 matches 8 bases. The CDR3 has 14 residues. Germline CDR1 SNHLY, CDR2 FYNNEI. J lost 8 bases, V lost 3 bases, and 3 bases had no gene match. CDR3: CASSELQGDSPLHF. The CDR3 nucleotides are TGTGCCAGCAGTGAGCTACAGGGGGATTCACCCCTCCACTTT.

V gene TRBV19 combines with J gene TRBJ1-2, with 7 nucleotides matching TRBD1. Germline V gives CDR1 LNHDA, CDR2 SQIVND (reference sequence). The J segment lost 2 bases and the V segment lost 6 bases, leaving 3 bases of the junction unmatched. CDR3 size: 13 residues. Written as DNA, the CDR3 is TGTGCCAGTAGCATGGGACAGAACTATGGCTACACCTTC. Its protein product is CASSMGQNYGYTF. Variable domain in full (rest from reference TRBV19 and TRBJ1-2): DGGITQSPKYLFRKEGQNVTLSCEQNLNHDAMYWYRQDPGQGLRLIYYSQIVNDFQKGDIAEGYSVSREKKESFPLTVTSAQKNPTAFYLCASSMGQNYGYTFGSGTRLTVV.

The CDR3 DNA is TGTGCCAGCAGTGAAAATAGGCGGACACCCTTCAATGAGCAGTTCTTC. The encoded protein is CASSENRRTPFNEQFF. The genes are TRBV6-1 and TRBJ2-1, with a tentative D call TRBD1 (5 bases). Germline V lookup: CDR1 MNHNS, CDR2 SASEGT. V lost 2 bases and J 6 bases, leaving 17 bases between the germline ends. This CDR3 is 16 amino acids long.

The V gene is TRBV11-2, the J gene TRBJ1-4; perhaps TRBD1 as D (5 bases). Germline loops: CDR1 SGHAT, CDR2 FQNNGV. The CDR3 has 12 amino acids. The V end lost 2 bases, the J end lost 10 bases, and 8 bases lay between the germline ends. The CDR3 sequence is CASSLQGGKLFF. The CDR3 bases are TGTGCCAGCAGCTTACAGGGTGGAAAACTGTTTTTT.

This clone has just one count. The V gene is TRBV6-4, the J gene TRBJ1-3; D unresolved. V shed 4 bases and J shed 0 bases, with 10 bases lying between them. Germline assignment: CDR1 MRHNA and CDR2 SNTAGT. The CDR3 length is 15 residues. CDR3 residues: CASSGQVPSGNTIYF. In DNA form, the CDR3 reads TGTGCCAGCAGTGGGCAGGTACCCTCTGGAAACACCATATATTTT.

V is TRBV5-1 and J is TRBJ2-7; D remains ambiguous. Trimming pared 0 bases from V and 3 bases from J, leaving 4 bases between. Germline CDR1 and CDR2: SGHRS and YFSETQ. CDR3 size: 12 residues. This CDR3 reads CASSLGGYEQYF. The CDR3 DNA reads TGCGCCAGCAGCTTGGGAGGCTACGAGCAGTACTTC.

The chain has TRBV11-3 and TRBJ2-1, with 8 bases fitting TRBD1. The J segment lost 3 bases and the V segment lost 2 bases, leaving 6 bases of the junction unmatched. The germline gives CDR1 SGHNT, CDR2 YENEEA. The CDR3 has 16 residues. For the CDR3, the DNA is TGTGCCAGCAGCTTAAATCAGGGGGCGATCTACAATGAGCAGTTCTTC. Protein sequence: CASSLNQGAIYNEQFF.

This chain uses TRBV30 with TRBJ2-5, with TRBD2 matching over 7 bases. The CDR3 loop spans 15 amino acids. From germline, CDR1 is GTSNPN and CDR2 SVGIG (reference sequence). Losses at the gene ends were 0 bases for V and 4 bases for J; bases not matched to a gene: 8. The chain's CDR3 is CAWSVLAGAGETQYF. The CDR3 DNA reads TGTGCCTGGAGTGTACTTGCGGGAGCGGGAGAGACCCAGTACTTC.

This chain uses TRBV6-5 with TRBJ1-2; 9 nucleotides line up with TRBD1. V was clipped by 5 bases and J by 8 bases; unmatched bases: 9. This CDR3 has 14 residues. Germline V gene data show CDR1 as MNHEY and CDR2 as SVGAGI. The CDR3 loop reads CASSRQGGGEGYTF. DNA for the CDR3: TGTGCCAGCAGTCGACAGGGGGGAGGAGAAGGCTACACCTTC.

This chain links TRBV5-1 with TRBJ2-5, with 9 bases fitting TRBD1. The germline V gene has CDR1 SGHRS and CDR2 YFSETQ. The CDR3 is 13 residues long. Trimming cost V 7 bases and J 4 bases; bases outside gene matches: 5. This CDR3 reads CASRTGVGETQYF. As DNA, the CDR3 is TGCGCCAGCCGGACAGGGGTAGGAGAGACCCAGTACTTC. Combining the CDR3 with reference TRBV5-1 and TRBJ2-5 gives the whole variable domain KAGVTQTPRYLIKTRGQQVTLSCSPISGHRSVSWYQQTPGQGLQFLFEYFSETQRNKGNFPGRFSGRQFSNSRSEMNVSTLELGDSALYLCASRTGVGETQYFGPGTRLLVL.

The V and J genes are TRBV4-1 and TRBJ1-5; 8 bases are a match to TRBD1. CDR3 length equals 17 residues. Germline V gene lookup returns CDR1 MGHRA and CDR2 YSYEKL. The V segment lost 6 bases and the J segment 7 bases; nucleotides outside the gene matches: 17. The CDR3 DNA reads as TGCGCCAGCAGGCGAACGGCGGCAGGGGGCGCAGAACAGCCCCAGCATTTT. Protein sequence: CASRRTAAGGAEQPQHF.

The rearrangement links TRBV6-1 to TRBJ2-1; 7 nucleotides line up with TRBD1. Germline lookup yields CDR1 MNHNS and CDR2 SASEGT. V gave up 6 bases and J gave up 7 bases; unmatched junction bases: 12. The CDR3 is made up of 15 amino acids. The CDR3 loop reads CASSQMDRLGNEQFF. CDR3 in DNA: TGTGCCAGCAGCCAAATGGACAGGCTCGGGAATGAGCAGTTCTTC.

The chain has TRBV4-2 and TRBJ1-1; D unresolved. The CDR3 consists of 13 residues. The germline V gene encodes CDR1 LGHNA and CDR2 YNFKEQ. Trimming took 8 bases from V and 2 from J, leaving 12 bases between them. DNA for the CDR3: TGTGCCAGCTTGGCTGAGGGAAACACTGAAGCTTTCTTT. Protein sequence: CASLAEGNTEAFF.

The J gene is TRBJ2-5, the V gene TRBV2; D is possibly TRBD1 (6 bases). Trimming removed 6 bases at V and 3 bases at J, with 8 bases between. Germline loops: CDR1 SNHLY, CDR2 FYNNEI. The CDR3 has 12 amino acids. The CDR3 region has the DNA TGTGCCAGCAGGGGGGCCGAAGAGACCCAGTACTTC. It specifies CASRGAEETQYF.

This chain links TRBV2 with TRBJ1-1, with no clear D. The CDR3 is 12 residues long. V was pared by 3 bases and J by 3 bases, with 5 bases between. The germline gives CDR1 SNHLY, CDR2 FYNNEI. CDR3 residues: CASSESDTEAFF. DNA of the CDR3: TGTGCCAGCAGTGAGAGCGACACTGAAGCTTTCTTT.

The chain combines TRBV6-1 with TRBJ2-5; 9 bases line up with TRBD1. The V gene's germline CDR1 is MNHNS and CDR2 SASEGT. This CDR3 has 14 residues. Unmatched junction bases numbered 10, after V lost 10 bases and J lost 4 bases. The CDR3 here is CATGYRGRGETQYF. As DNA, the CDR3 is TGTGCCACCGGTTACAGGGGGCGTGGAGAGACCCAGTACTTC.

V gene TRBV19 combines with J gene TRBJ2-5; 8 bases line up with TRBD2. The CDR3 is 13 residues long. Germline V gives CDR1 LNHDA, CDR2 SQIVND (reference sequence). The junction had 2 bases not matched to a gene; V was cut back by 5 bases and J by 3 bases. CDR3 protein: CASSDSGKETQYF. In DNA form, the CDR3 reads TGTGCCAGTAGTGATAGCGGGAAAGAGACCCAGTACTTC.

V gene TRBV2 combines with J gene TRBJ2-1; the match to TRBD1 covers 9 bases. The CDR3 spans 15 residues. Germline CDR1 and CDR2: SNHLY and FYNNEI. V dropped 5 bases and J dropped 4; count of bases not matched to a gene: 6. CDR3 sequence: CASSMMTGGYNEQFF. As DNA, the CDR3 is TGTGCCAGCAGTATGATGACAGGGGGTTACAATGAGCAGTTCTTC.

The chain is built from TRBV27 and TRBJ1-1; TRBD1 aligns across 7 bases. Trimming cost V 6 bases and J 3 bases; bases outside gene matches: 7. CDR3 size: 14 residues. The germline V gene has CDR1 MNHEY and CDR2 SMNVEV (reference sequence). The CDR3 sequence: CASRGTDEYTEAFF. DNA for the CDR3: TGTGCCAGCAGGGGGACAGATGAGTACACTGAAGCTTTCTTT.

This chain joins TRBV5-6 and TRBJ1-2; 11 nucleotides line up with TRBD1. The trim removed 0 bases at V and 6 bases at J, leaving 4 bases unmatched. The CDR3 extends over 15 amino acids. The germline CDR1 and CDR2 sequences are SGHDT and YYEEEE. The CDR3 is CASSLEGQGVDGYTF. The CDR3 DNA reads as TGTGCCAGCAGCTTGGAGGGACAGGGGGTCGATGGCTACACCTTC. Full variable domain (remainder filled in from reference TRBV5-6 and TRBJ1-2): DAGVTQSPTHLIKTRGQQVTLRCSPKSGHDTVSWYQQALGQGPQFIFQYYEEEERQRGNFPDRFSGHQFPNYSSELNVNALLLGDSALYLCASSLEGQGVDGYTFGSGTRLTVV.

The chain combines TRBV5-1 with TRBJ1-4; D is possibly TRBD1 (6 bases). Germline V gives CDR1 SGHRS, CDR2 YFSETQ. The CDR3 is made up of 15 amino acids. Trimming shortened V by 4 bases and J by 12 bases, and 22 bases separated the two germline ends. The CDR3: CASSPVPGQGRELFF. CDR3 nucleotides: TGCGCCAGCAGCCCGGTCCCGGGACAAGGCCGGGAACTGTTTTTT.

The V call is TRBV9, the J call TRBJ2-2, with a tentative D call TRBD2 (6 bases). The CDR3 totals 16 residues. V lost 0 bases and J lost 6, with 15 bases in between. CDR1 and CDR2 (germline): SGDLS, YYNGEE. CDR3 loop: CASSVGGGDEAGELFF. Written as DNA, the CDR3 is TGTGCCAGCAGCGTAGGTGGAGGGGACGAGGCCGGGGAGCTGTTTTTT.

V gene TRBV29-1 combines with J gene TRBJ1-1; no firm D call. CDR1 and CDR2 (germline): SQVTM, ANQGSEA. The CDR3 loop spans 13 amino acids. V dropped 5 bases and J dropped 1 base, with 11 bases sitting between them. The CDR3 is CSVQVHPNTEAFF. The CDR3, as DNA: TGCAGCGTTCAGGTACATCCGAACACTGAAGCTTTCTTT.

This chain links TRBV19 with TRBJ1-2; D not resolved. The germline CDR1 and CDR2 sequences are LNHDA and SQIVND (reference sequence). The length of the CDR3 is 17 residues. Trimming removed 1 base from V and 1 base from J, with 16 bases in between. CDR3 sequence: CASSIVPAGRNNYGYTF. CDR3 DNA: TGTGCCAGTAGTATAGTGCCAGCGGGGAGAAATAACTATGGCTACACCTTC.

The CDR3 bases are TGTGCCAGCAGTTATTCCGGGCGGGTGATTGAAAAACTGTTTTTT. This encodes CASSYSGRVIEKLFF. V and J are TRBV6-5 and TRBJ1-4; D not resolved. The V end lost 3 bases, the J end lost 7 bases, and 15 bases lay between the germline ends. The CDR3 has 15 residues. In germline, CDR1 is MNHEY, CDR2 SVGAGI.

This clone was found once. The V and J genes are TRBV6-6 and TRBJ1-1, with D possibly being TRBD1 (5 bases). This CDR3 is 13 amino acids long. CDR1 is MNHNY, CDR2 SVGAGI, per germline (reference sequence). Between the trimmed V and J ends, which lost 6 bases and 6 bases, there was a span of 14 bases. CDR3 protein: CASSPRRDAEAFF. CDR3 nucleotide sequence: TGTGCCAGCAGCCCACGGCGGGACGCTGAAGCTTTCTTT.

The chain has TRBV10-3 and TRBJ2-2; the D gene is possibly TRBD1 (6 bases). Deletions cut 6 bases from V and 3 bases from J, with 14 bases between. Germline V gives CDR1 ENHRY, CDR2 SYGVKD. The CDR3 is 15 residues long. The DNA for the CDR3 is TGTGCCATCAGCCTTGGGGGCAGAGACACCGGGGAGCTGTTTTTT. This sequence encodes CAISLGGRDTGELFF.

The chain carries TRBV29-1 and TRBJ1-1; D is unclear. The V and J ends lost 8 bases and 4 bases respectively, with 20 bases between them. Germline CDR1 SQVTM, CDR2 ANQGSEA. The CDR3 is 14 amino acids. The CDR3 DNA is TGCAGCTTGAGATTGGGGAGCTTTACCACTGAAGCTTTCTTT. Translating it yields CSLRLGSFTTEAFF.

The chain carries TRBV9 and TRBJ2-1; 9 bases are a match to TRBD1. V shed 4 bases, J shed 3 bases, and the junction held 5 bases outside the gene matches. The CDR3 consists of 15 residues. Germline CDR1 and CDR2: SGDLS and YYNGEE. CDR3 in amino acids: CASSTGTGSYNEQFF. Here the CDR3 DNA reads TGTGCCAGCAGCACCGGGACAGGGAGCTACAATGAGCAGTTCTTC.

The gene calls are TRBV5-5 and TRBJ2-7; TRBD1 aligns across 8 bases. CDR1 and CDR2 from the germline V gene are SGHKS and YYEKEE (reference sequence). The CDR3 length is 14 residues. After removal of 1 base from V and 4 bases from J, the junction contained 4 bases not matched to a gene. CDR3 region: CASSLSRGPYEQYF. The CDR3 DNA sequence: TGTGCCAGCAGCTTGAGCAGGGGGCCTTACGAGCAGTACTTC.